The TCR beta chain described here comes from a study of blood T cell repertoires in COVID-19. CDR3 size: 15 residues. With 6 bases clipped from V and 0 bases from J, the junction kept 4 bases outside the gene matches. Germline CDR1 MNHNY, CDR2 SVGAGI (reference sequence). Method: immunoSEQ multiplex PCR; TCRdb's copy keeps in-frame clones and lacks some. The table shows about 170,000 clones, with around 85% occurring only once. This receptor was taken from a man in his sixties who had recovered from COVID-19. The sequenced sample was peripheral blood. The gene calls are TRBV6-6 and TRBJ2-7, with 11 bases lining up with TRBD2. Written as DNA, the CDR3 is TGTGCCAGCAGGCCTAGCGGGGGGAGCTCCTACGAGCAGTACTTC. Its translation: CASRPSGGSSYEQYF.